The 25 T cell receptor beta chains in this list originate from one sample, sequenced in a study of cytomegalovirus exposure and HLA in healthy donors. The PCR was carried out with 60 Vbeta primers and 13 Jbeta primers. Only in-frame clones appear in the TCRdb table, and some are missing; sequencing was by immunoSEQ multiplex PCR. Of more than 90,000 clones in the sample, under 80% were seen once. Sequences were obtained from PBMCs. All receptors come from a man between 40 and 49 years old in good health and CMV-seropositive.

The genes are TRBV10-2 and TRBJ2-5, with 9 bases aligning to TRBD2. CDR1 and CDR2 from the germline V gene are WSHSY and SAAADI. CDR3 length equals 14 residues. V was clipped by 5 bases and J by 5 bases; unmatched bases: 6. CDR3 sequence reads: CASSSLAGGETQYF. The CDR3 DNA reads as TGCGCCAGCAGTTCACTAGCGGGCGGGGAGACCCAGTACTTC.

The chain joins TRBV18 to TRBJ2-7; 8 bases match TRBD1. The length of the CDR3 is 15 residues. Germline assignment: CDR1 KGHSH and CDR2 LQKENI. V gave up 3 bases and J gave up 6 bases; unmatched junction bases: 10. The CDR3 is CASSPGQGLPREQYF. The CDR3 region has the DNA TGTGCCAGCTCACCCGGACAGGGTCTTCCGCGCGAGCAGTACTTC.

This chain connects TRBV21-1 to TRBJ1-2; TRBD1, as called in the table, went unchecked against the DNA. TRBV21-1 is described as a pseudogene. The CDR3 loop spans 15 amino acids. CDR3 in DNA: TGTGCCAGCAGCAAAGATGGCCACCCTAACTATGGCTACACCTTC. It is translated as CASSKDGHPNYGYTF.

The rearrangement uses TRBV19 and TRBJ1-1; 7 nucleotides line up with TRBD1. Germline assignment: CDR1 LNHDA and CDR2 SQIVND (reference sequence). This CDR3 has 16 residues. V gave up 3 bases and J gave up 0 bases; unmatched junction bases: 7. This chain's CDR3 is CASSIRGQSLNTEAFF. Written as DNA, the CDR3 is TGTGCCAGTAGTATCAGGGGACAGTCCTTGAACACTGAAGCTTTCTTT.

The CDR3 nucleotides read TGTGCCACCAGCAGAGACCCCCGGAACTTGCGGGAGGGCCTAGGTCGCACAGATACGCAGTATTTT. Protein: CATSRDPRNLREGLGRTDTQYF. V and J are TRBV15 and TRBJ2-3, with 9 bases identical to TRBD2. With V trimmed by 0 bases and J by 1 base, 20 bases remained unmatched. Germline V gives CDR1 LNHNV, CDR2 YYDKDF (reference sequence). The CDR3 is 22 amino acids.

The genes are TRBV5-1 and TRBJ2-2; 8 nucleotides match TRBD1. Germline trimming cut 3 bases from V and 8 bases from J; bases unmatched to any gene: 3. The CDR3 sequence is 13 residues long. Germline V gives CDR1 SGHRS, CDR2 YFSETQ. In DNA form, the CDR3 reads TGCGCCAGCAGCTCTCGGACAGGGGGGGAGCTGTTTTTT. This translates into CASSSRTGGELFF. The whole variable domain, filled in from reference TRBV5-1 and TRBJ2-2, reads KAGVTQTPRYLIKTRGQQVTLSCSPISGHRSVSWYQQTPGQGLQFLFEYFSETQRNKGNFPGRFSGRQFSNSRSEMNVSTLELGDSALYLCASSSRTGGELFFGEGSRLTVL.

The chain couples TRBV6-6 to TRBJ2-2; weak D call: TRBD1 (5 bases). The CDR3 loop spans 14 amino acids. CDR1 and CDR2 (germline): MNHNY, SVGAGI (reference sequence). V lost 6 bases, J lost 5 bases, and 13 bases lay in between. The CDR3 sequence: CASSHTAGTGELFF. CDR3 nucleotide sequence: TGTGCCAGCAGCCACACGGCAGGGACCGGGGAGCTGTTTTTT.

The chain combines TRBV5-8 with TRBJ1-2, with D unresolved. This CDR3 is built from 13 residues. CDR1 is SGHTS and CDR2 is YDEGEE in the germline V gene. V was shortened by 2 bases and J by 7 bases, with 12 bases between the two germline ends. The CDR3 coding sequence is TGTGCCAGCAGCTTTACGGGTTCGGGTGGCTACACCTTC. Translation gives CASSFTGSGGYTF.

This chain links TRBV7-9 with TRBJ1-5; D is unresolved. Germline values: CDR1 SEHNR, CDR2 FQNEAQ (reference sequence). The CDR3 spans 15 residues. Deletions cut 0 bases from V and 4 bases from J, with 10 bases between. The CDR3 DNA reads as TGTGCCAGCAGCTTAGCGGTTGGTCGGAATCAGCCCCAGCATTTT. Translating gives CASSLAVGRNQPQHF.

This clone was observed once. This rearrangement joins TRBV18 to TRBJ1-4, with unresolved D. The V and J ends lost 3 bases and 8 bases respectively, with 13 bases between them. The CDR3 covers 14 residues. The germline gives CDR1 KGHSH, CDR2 LQKENI. The CDR3 spells CASSPVVRGEKLFF. The CDR3 DNA sequence: TGTGCCAGCTCACCCGTTGTTCGGGGAGAAAAACTGTTTTTT.

A few counts support this clone. This sequence joins TRBV27 and TRBJ2-1; maybe TRBD2 (5 bases). V shed 5 bases and J shed 12 bases, with 14 bases lying between them. This CDR3 spans 12 amino acids. Germline lookup yields CDR1 MNHEY and CDR2 SMNVEV (reference sequence). CDR3 loop: CASSIPSSMQFF. As DNA, the CDR3 is TGTGCCAGCAGTATCCCTTCTAGCATGCAGTTCTTC.

The V call is TRBV5-1, the J call TRBJ2-3, with 14 bases identical to TRBD2. V was clipped by 1 base and J by 8 bases; unmatched bases: 3. The CDR3 consists of 15 residues. Germline CDR1 SGHRS, CDR2 YFSETQ. CDR3 region: CASSLTGTSGGTQYF. CDR3 DNA: TGCGCCAGCAGCTTGACCGGGACTAGCGGGGGTACGCAGTATTTT.

The chain employs TRBV2 and TRBJ2-1; no clear D. The V end was cut by 0 bases, the J end by 4 bases, with 7 bases between. The CDR3 loop spans 14 amino acids. CDR1 SNHLY and CDR2 FYNNEI come from the germline V gene. This chain's CDR3 is CASSEAVLYNEQFF. CDR3 DNA sequence: TGTGCCAGCAGTGAAGCTGTCCTATACAATGAGCAGTTCTTC.

The rearrangement uses TRBV7-9 and TRBJ1-3; no reliable D call. This CDR3 region has 14 residues. Germline values: CDR1 SEHNR, CDR2 FQNEAQ (reference sequence). V was cut by 0 bases and J by 4 bases, with 7 bases left in between. CDR3 residues: CASSLASGGNTIYF. DNA for the CDR3: TGTGCCAGCAGCTTAGCTTCGGGGGGAAACACCATATATTTT.

This clone was observed a few times. The CDR3 here is CASSQVGALYGYTF. Here the CDR3 DNA reads TGCGCCAGCAGCCAAGTGGGGGCACTCTATGGCTACACCTTC. This chain uses TRBV4-1 with TRBJ1-2; D might be TRBD1 (6 bases). The CDR3 spans 14 residues. Trimming cost V 1 base and J 4 bases, with 10 bases left between them. The germline V gene encodes CDR1 MGHRA and CDR2 YSYEKL.

In this sample, this clone turned up once. The rearrangement joins TRBV9 to TRBJ2-5; a possible D gene is TRBD1 (5 bases). This CDR3 is 15 amino acids long. In germline, CDR1 is SGDLS, CDR2 YYNGEE. V lost 1 base, J lost 5 bases, and 15 bases lay in between. The CDR3 sequence: CASSVLSGLGETQYF. The CDR3 nucleotides are TGTGCCAGCAGCGTATTATCAGGGCTCGGGGAGACCCAGTACTTC.

This sequence joins TRBV25-1 and TRBJ1-2; D not certain. V was shortened by 6 bases and J by 0 bases, with 8 bases between the two germline ends. This CDR3 is built from 13 residues. Germline V lookup: CDR1 MGHDK, CDR2 SYGVNS. The CDR3 protein is CASSNRANYGYTF. CDR3 DNA: TGTGCCAGCAGCAATCGGGCTAACTATGGCTACACCTTC.

The chain links TRBV4-3 to TRBJ1-2; D gene uncertain. Germline V CDR1 and CDR2: LGHNA, YSLEER. The CDR3 runs 15 residues. V shed 4 bases and J shed 0 bases, with 12 bases lying between them. In DNA form, the CDR3 reads TGCGCCAGCAGCCCCCGGGTCGGCCCTAACTATGGCTACACCTTC. Translation gives CASSPRVGPNYGYTF.

A few counts support this clone. The rearrangement links TRBV28 to TRBJ2-7; 7 bases are a match to TRBD1. Germline CDR1 and CDR2: MDHEN and SYDVKM. The CDR3 spans 14 residues. After removal of 2 bases from V and 6 bases from J, the junction contained 7 bases not matched to a gene. The CDR3 DNA reads as TGTGCCAGCAGTTTAGGGACAGTGATGCGCGAGCAGTACTTC. Translation: CASSLGTVMREQYF.

This clone was picked up one time. The genes are TRBV9 and TRBJ2-1; 7 nucleotides align to TRBD2. Germline values: CDR1 SGDLS, CDR2 YYNGEE. J gave up 8 bases and V 0 bases, and 8 bases lay outside the gene matches. This CDR3 has 15 residues. CDR3 nucleotides: TGTGCCAGCAGCGTAGCGGCGTGGGAGGGCCATGAGCAGTTCTTC. It is translated as CASSVAAWEGHEQFF.

This clone was seen once. The V gene is TRBV5-1, the J gene TRBJ1-1, with 8 bases fitting TRBD1. This CDR3 region has 14 residues. The trim removed 3 bases at V and 5 bases at J, leaving 6 bases unmatched. Germline CDR1 reads SGHRS; CDR2 reads YFSETQ. The CDR3, as DNA: TGCGCCAGCAGCTCCGGACAGGGCGGGACTGAAGCTTTCTTT. This gives the protein CASSSGQGGTEAFF.

The chain recombines TRBV19 with TRBJ1-1, with D possibly TRBD1 on 5 matching bases. The CDR3 runs 13 residues. In germline, CDR1 is LNHDA, CDR2 SQIVND (reference sequence). Trimming pared 6 bases from V and 1 base from J, leaving 9 bases between. The CDR3 DNA sequence: TGTGCCAGTAGATGGACACGGAACACTGAAGCTTTCTTT. Residues: CASRWTRNTEAFF.

The CDR3 loop is CASSRSGQGETQYF. CDR3 coding DNA: TGTGCCAGCTCCCGCTCTGGACAGGGAGAGACCCAGTACTTC. The rearrangement links TRBV18 to TRBJ2-5, with TRBD1 identical over 8 bases. Looked up from germline, CDR1 is KGHSH and CDR2 is LQKENI. This CDR3 is 14 amino acids long. Trimming at V came to 6 bases and at J to 4 bases, leaving 7 bases not matched to a gene. The full variable domain, rest sourced from reference TRBV18 and TRBJ2-5, is NAGVMQNPRHLVRRRGQEARLRCSPMKGHSHVYWYRQLPEEGLKFMVYLQKENIIDESGMPKERFSAEFPKEGPSILRIQQVVRGDSAAYFCASSRSGQGETQYFGPGTRLLVL.

The chain recombines TRBV25-1 with TRBJ1-5; possibly TRBD1 for D (5 bases). Trimming left V 5 bases short and J 1 base short, with 9 bases between. CDR1 MGHDK and CDR2 SYGVNS come from the germline V gene. The CDR3 covers 14 residues. In nucleotides, the CDR3 is TGTGCCAGCAGTCCGTGGGGCAGCAATCAGCCCCAGCATTTT. It yields the protein CASSPWGSNQPQHF.

The rearrangement links TRBV6-5 to TRBJ2-2, with D uncertain. V lost 6 bases to trimming and J lost 7 bases, with 9 bases between them. In germline, CDR1 is MNHEY, CDR2 SVGAGI. The CDR3 totals 12 residues. In DNA, the CDR3 is TGTGCCAGCAGCCGTGACTTCGGGGAGCTGTTTTTT. It encodes CASSRDFGELFF.